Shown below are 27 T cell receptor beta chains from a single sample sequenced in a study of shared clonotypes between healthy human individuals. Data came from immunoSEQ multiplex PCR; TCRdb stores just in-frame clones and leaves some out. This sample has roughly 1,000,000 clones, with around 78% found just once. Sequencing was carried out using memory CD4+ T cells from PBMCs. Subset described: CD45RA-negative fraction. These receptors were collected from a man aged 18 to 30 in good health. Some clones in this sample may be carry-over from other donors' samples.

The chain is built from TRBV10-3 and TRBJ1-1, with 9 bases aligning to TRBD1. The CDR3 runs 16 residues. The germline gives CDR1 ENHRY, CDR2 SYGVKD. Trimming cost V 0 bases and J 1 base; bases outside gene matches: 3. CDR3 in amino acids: CAISESGTGKNTEAFF. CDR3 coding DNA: TGTGCCATCAGTGAGTCGGGGACAGGGAAGAACACTGAAGCTTTCTTT.

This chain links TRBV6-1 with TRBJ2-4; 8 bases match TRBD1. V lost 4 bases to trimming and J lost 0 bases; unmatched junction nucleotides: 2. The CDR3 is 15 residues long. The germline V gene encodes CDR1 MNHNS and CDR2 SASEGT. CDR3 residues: CASSAGQVAKNIQYF. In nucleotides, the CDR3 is TGTGCCAGCAGTGCGGGACAGGTAGCCAAAAACATTCAGTACTTC.

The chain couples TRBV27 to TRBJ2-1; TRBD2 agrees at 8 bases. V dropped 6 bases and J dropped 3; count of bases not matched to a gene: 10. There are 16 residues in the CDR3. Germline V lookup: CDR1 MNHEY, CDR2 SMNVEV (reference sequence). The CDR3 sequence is CASRDKTSVLYNEQFF. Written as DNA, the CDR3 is TGTGCCAGCAGGGACAAGACTAGCGTCCTCTACAATGAGCAGTTCTTC.

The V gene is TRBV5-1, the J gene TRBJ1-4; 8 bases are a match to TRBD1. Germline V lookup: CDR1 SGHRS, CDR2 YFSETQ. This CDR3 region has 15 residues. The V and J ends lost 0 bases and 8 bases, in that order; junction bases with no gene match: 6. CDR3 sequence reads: CASSLGPGQAEKLFF. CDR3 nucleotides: TGCGCCAGCAGCTTGGGTCCGGGACAGGCCGAAAAACTGTTTTTT.

In nucleotides, the CDR3 is TGTGCCAGTAGCACCGCCAGGAGGAACACTGAAGCTTTCTTT. Translating gives CASSTARRNTEAFF. The V and J genes are TRBV19 and TRBJ1-1, with no clear D. The CDR3 sequence is 14 residues long. From germline, CDR1 is LNHDA and CDR2 SQIVND (reference sequence). V was clipped by 6 bases and J by 1 base, with 12 bases between them.

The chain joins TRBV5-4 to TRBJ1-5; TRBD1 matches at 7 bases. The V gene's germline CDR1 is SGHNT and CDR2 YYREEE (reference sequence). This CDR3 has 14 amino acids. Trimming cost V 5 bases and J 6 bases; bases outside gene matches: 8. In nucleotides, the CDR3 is TGTGCCAGCAGTGCAGGGGGTGCGAGTCAGCCCCAGCATTTT. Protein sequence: CASSAGGASQPQHF.

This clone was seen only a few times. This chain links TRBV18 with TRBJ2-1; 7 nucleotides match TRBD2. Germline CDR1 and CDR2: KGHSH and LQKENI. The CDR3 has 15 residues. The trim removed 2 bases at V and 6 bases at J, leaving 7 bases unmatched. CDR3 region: CASSPGLEPANEQFF. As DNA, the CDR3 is TGTGCCAGCTCACCAGGACTAGAGCCGGCCAATGAGCAGTTCTTC.

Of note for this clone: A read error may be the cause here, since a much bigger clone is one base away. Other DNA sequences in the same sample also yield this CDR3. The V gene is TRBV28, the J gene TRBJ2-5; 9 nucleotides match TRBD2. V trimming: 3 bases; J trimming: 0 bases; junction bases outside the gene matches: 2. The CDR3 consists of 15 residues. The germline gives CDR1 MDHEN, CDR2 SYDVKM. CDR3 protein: CASSLAGGYQETQYF. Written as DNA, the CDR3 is TGTGCCAGCAGTTTGGCGGGAGGGTACCAAGAGACCCAGTACTTC. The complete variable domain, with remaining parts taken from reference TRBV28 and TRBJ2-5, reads DVKVTQSSRYLVKRTGEKVFLECVQDMDHENMFWYRQDPGLGLRLIYFSYDVKMKEKGDIPEGYSVSREKKERFSLILESASTNQTSMYLCASSLAGGYQETQYFGPGTRLLVL.

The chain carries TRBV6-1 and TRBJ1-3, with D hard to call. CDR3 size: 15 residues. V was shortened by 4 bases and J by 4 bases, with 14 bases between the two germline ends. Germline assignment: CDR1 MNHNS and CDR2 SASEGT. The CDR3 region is CASSAQRNLGNTIYF. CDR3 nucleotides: TGTGCCAGCAGTGCCCAAAGAAACTTGGGAAACACCATATATTTT.

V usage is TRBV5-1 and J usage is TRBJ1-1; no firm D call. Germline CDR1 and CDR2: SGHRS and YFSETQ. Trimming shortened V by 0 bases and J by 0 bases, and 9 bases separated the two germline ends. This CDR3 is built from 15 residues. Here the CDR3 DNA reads TGCGCCAGCAGCTTGGTTTCCACGTTGAACACTGAAGCTTTCTTT. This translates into CASSLVSTLNTEAFF.

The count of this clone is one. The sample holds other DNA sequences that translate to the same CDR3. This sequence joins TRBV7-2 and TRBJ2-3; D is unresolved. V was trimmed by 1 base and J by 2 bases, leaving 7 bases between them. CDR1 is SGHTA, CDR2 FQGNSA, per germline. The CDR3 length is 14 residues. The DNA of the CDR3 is TGTGCCAGCAGCTTAGGACCTCACACAGATACGCAGTATTTT. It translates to CASSLGPHTDTQYF.

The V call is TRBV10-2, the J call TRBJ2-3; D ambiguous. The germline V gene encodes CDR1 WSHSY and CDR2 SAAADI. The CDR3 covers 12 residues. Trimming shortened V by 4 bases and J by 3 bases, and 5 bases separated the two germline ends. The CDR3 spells CASSGSTDTQYF. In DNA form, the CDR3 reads TGCGCCAGCAGTGGTAGTACAGATACGCAGTATTTT.

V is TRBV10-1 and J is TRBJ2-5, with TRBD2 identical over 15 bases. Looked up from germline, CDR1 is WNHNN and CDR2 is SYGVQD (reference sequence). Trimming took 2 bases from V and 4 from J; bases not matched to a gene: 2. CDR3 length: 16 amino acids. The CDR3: CASSEGLAGGGETQYF. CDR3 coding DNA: TGCGCCAGCAGTGAGGGACTAGCGGGAGGGGGAGAGACCCAGTACTTC.

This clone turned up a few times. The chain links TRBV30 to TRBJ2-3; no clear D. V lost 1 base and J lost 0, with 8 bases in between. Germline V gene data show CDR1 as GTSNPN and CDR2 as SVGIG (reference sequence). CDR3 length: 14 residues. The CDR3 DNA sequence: TGTGCCTGGAGTGCGCGGTCTAGCACAGATACGCAGTATTTT. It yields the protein CAWSARSSTDTQYF.

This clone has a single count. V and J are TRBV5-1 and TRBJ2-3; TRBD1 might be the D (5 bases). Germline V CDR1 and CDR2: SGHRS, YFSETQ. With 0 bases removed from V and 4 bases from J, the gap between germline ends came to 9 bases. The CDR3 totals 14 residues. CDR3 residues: CASSLALGADTQYF. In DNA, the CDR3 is TGCGCCAGCAGCTTGGCCTTAGGGGCAGATACGCAGTATTTT.

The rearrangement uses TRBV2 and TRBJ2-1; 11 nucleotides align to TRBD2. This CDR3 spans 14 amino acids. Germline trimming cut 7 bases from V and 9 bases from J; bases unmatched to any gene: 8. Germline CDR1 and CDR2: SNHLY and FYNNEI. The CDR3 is CASIVLAGVGEQFF. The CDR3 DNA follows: TGTGCCAGCATCGTACTAGCGGGAGTGGGTGAGCAGTTCTTC.

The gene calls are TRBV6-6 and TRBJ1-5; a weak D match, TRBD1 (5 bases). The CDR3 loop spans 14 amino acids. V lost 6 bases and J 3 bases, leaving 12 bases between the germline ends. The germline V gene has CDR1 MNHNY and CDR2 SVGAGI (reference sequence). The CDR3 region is CASSLGHPNQPQHF. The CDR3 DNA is TGTGCCAGCAGCCTTGGACATCCCAATCAGCCCCAGCATTTT.

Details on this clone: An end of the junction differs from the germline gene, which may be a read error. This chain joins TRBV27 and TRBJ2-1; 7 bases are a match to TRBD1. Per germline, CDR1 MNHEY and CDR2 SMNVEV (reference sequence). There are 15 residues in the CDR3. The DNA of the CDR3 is TGTGCCCGCAGGGGGTGCGGCGTTTACTACAATGAGCAGTTCTTC. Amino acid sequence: CARRGCGVYYNEQFF.

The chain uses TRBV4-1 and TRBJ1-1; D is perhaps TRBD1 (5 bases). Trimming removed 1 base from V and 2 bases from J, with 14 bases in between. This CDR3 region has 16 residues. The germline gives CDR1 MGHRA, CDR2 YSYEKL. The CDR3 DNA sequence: TGCGCCAGCAGCCAAGTGGACATGGGCTTCAACACTGAAGCTTTCTTT. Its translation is CASSQVDMGFNTEAFF.

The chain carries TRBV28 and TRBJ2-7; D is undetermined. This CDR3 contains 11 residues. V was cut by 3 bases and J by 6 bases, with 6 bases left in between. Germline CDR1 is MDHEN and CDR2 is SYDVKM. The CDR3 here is CASSFLLEQYF. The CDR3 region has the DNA TGTGCCAGCAGTTTCCTCCTCGAGCAGTACTTC.

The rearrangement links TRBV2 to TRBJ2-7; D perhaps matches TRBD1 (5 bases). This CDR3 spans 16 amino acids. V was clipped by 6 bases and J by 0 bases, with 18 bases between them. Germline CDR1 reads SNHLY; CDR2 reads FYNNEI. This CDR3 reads CASRVEATAISYEQYF. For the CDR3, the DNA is TGTGCCAGCAGGGTCGAGGCGACAGCGATCTCCTACGAGCAGTACTTC.

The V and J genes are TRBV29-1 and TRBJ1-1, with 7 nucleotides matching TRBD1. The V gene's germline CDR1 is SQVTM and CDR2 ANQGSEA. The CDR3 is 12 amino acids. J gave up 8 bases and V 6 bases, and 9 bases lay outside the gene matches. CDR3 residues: CSVARTGVEAFF. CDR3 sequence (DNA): TGCAGCGTCGCGCGCACAGGGGTGGAAGCTTTCTTT.

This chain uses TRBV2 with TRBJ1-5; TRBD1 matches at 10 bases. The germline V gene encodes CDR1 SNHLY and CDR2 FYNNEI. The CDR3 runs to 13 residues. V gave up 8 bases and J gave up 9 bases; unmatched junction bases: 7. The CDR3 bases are TGTGCCAGCGGGGAGGGACAGGGGTGGCCCCAGCATTTT. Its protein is CASGEGQGWPQHF.

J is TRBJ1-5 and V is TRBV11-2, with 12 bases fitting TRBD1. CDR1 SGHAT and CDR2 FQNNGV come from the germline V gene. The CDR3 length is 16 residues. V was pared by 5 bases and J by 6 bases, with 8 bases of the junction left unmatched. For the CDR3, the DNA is TGTGCCAGCAGCCCCGGGACAGGGGGCTTAGGTCAGCCCCAGCATTTT. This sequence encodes CASSPGTGGLGQPQHF.

CDR3 in DNA: TGTGCCAGCAGTGAAGTGATCGCCAGGTTTGGGGAGACCCAGTACTTC. Its translation is CASSEVIARFGETQYF. V usage is TRBV2 and J usage is TRBJ2-5; no reliable D call. Deletions cut 1 base from V and 5 bases from J, with 17 bases between. From germline, CDR1 is SNHLY and CDR2 FYNNEI. The CDR3 totals 16 residues. Using reference TRBV2 and TRBJ2-5 for the parts outside the CDR3, the full variable domain is EPEVTQTPSHQVTQMGQEVILRCVPISNHLYFYWYRQILGQKVEFLVSFYNNEISEKSEIFDDQFSVERPDGSNFTLKIRSTKLEDSAMYFCASSEVIARFGETQYFGPGTRLLVL.

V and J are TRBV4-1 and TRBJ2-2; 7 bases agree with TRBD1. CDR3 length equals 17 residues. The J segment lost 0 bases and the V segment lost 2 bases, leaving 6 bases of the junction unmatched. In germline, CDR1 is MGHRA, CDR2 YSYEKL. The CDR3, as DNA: TGCGCCAGCAGCCAAAACCCGGGACAGTCGAACACCGGGGAGCTGTTTTTT. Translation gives CASSQNPGQSNTGELFF.

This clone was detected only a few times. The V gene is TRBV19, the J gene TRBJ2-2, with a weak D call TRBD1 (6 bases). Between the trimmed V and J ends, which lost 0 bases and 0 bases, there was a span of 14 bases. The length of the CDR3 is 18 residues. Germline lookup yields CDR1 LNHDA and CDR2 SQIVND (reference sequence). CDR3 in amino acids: CASSIDGSGQTNTGELFF. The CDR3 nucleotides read TGTGCCAGTAGTATAGATGGGAGCGGACAGACGAACACCGGGGAGCTGTTTTTT.